This entry lists 5 T cell receptor beta chains sequenced from one sample in a study of cytomegalovirus exposure and HLA in healthy donors. This PCR relied on a set of 60 Vbeta primers and 13 Jbeta primers. Sequencing used immunoSEQ multiplex PCR; TCRdb keeps in-frame clones, though not all of them. The data contain roughly 70,000 clones, roughly 70% of them singletons. Sequenced: PBMCs. These receptors were collected from a man in his 70s in good health and CMV-seronegative.

This chain joins TRBV19 and TRBJ2-1; 9 bases match TRBD1. The V gene's germline CDR1 is LNHDA and CDR2 SQIVND (reference sequence). Trimming took 6 bases from V and 8 from J; bases not matched to a gene: 5. The CDR3 has 13 residues. DNA for the CDR3: TGTGCCAGTAGCCTCACAGGGGGCTATGAGCAGTTCTTC. Amino acid sequence: CASSLTGGYEQFF.

V is TRBV7-2 and J is TRBJ1-2; 9 bases are shared with TRBD1. Looked up from germline, CDR1 is SGHTA and CDR2 is FQGNSA. The CDR3 spans 14 residues. After removal of 4 bases from V and 2 bases from J, the junction contained 2 bases not matched to a gene. CDR3 nucleotide sequence: TGTGCCAGCAGCTCGGACAGGGGCAACTATGGCTACACCTTC. This encodes CASSSDRGNYGYTF.

The V gene is TRBV5-4, the J gene TRBJ2-5; D perhaps matches TRBD1 (5 bases). The CDR3 is made up of 14 amino acids. The germline V gene encodes CDR1 SGHNT and CDR2 YYREEE (reference sequence). Trimming pared 5 bases from V and 3 bases from J, leaving 14 bases between. CDR3 sequence (DNA): TGTGCCAGCAGGTGGTGGCAGGGAAAAGAGACCCAGTACTTC. The encoded protein is CASRWWQGKETQYF.

J is TRBJ1-2 and V is TRBV6-1; TRBD1 is a possible D gene (5 bases). Trimming stripped 11 bases from V and 2 bases from J, with 21 bases between. The CDR3 contains 15 residues. CDR1 and CDR2 (germline): MNHNS, SASEGT. The CDR3 DNA follows: TGTGCCTCGGCCTATACCGCCAGGGTGAACTATGGCTACACCTTC. Translated, it gives CASAYTARVNYGYTF.

The J gene is TRBJ2-1, the V gene TRBV20-1; 8 positions match TRBD2. CDR1 is DFQATT, CDR2 SNEGSKA, per germline (reference sequence). The CDR3 consists of 10 residues. The CDR3 reads CSGGDNEQFF. DNA for the CDR3: TGCAGCGGGGGGGACAATGAGCAGTTCTTC.